Listed below are T cell receptor beta chains from one sample, sequenced in a study of early T cells in non-severe SARS-CoV-2 infection. Each CDR3 protein is one row after TCRdb ran MiXCR on the 5' RACE reads. The sample carries about 58,000 distinct CDR3 sequences, roughly 8.4% recorded once. The specimen was whole blood. The origin of the receptors is an adult who was a healthcare worker with PCR-confirmed SARS-CoV-2 infection or an uninfected control (not recorded which). The CDR3 runs from the conserved cysteine through the conserved F or W. A D gene is named only where the DNA matches it firmly. Size tells how often a clone was seen (once, few, many) or the class of an expanded clone, and some rows leave it out.

cdr3_aa	cdr3_nt	v_call	j_call	clone_size	cdr3_length	d_call
CSVEPLQGKLFF	TGCAGCGTTGAACCCCTACAGGGAAAACTGTTTTTT	TRBV29-1	TRBJ1-4	few	12	NA
CASSTVGGPSGNTIYF	TGTGCCAGCAGCACTGTTGGGGGCCCCTCTGGAAACACCATATATTTT	TRBV7-8	TRBJ1-3	few	16	NA
CAWSVGTPINEQFF	TGTGCCTGGAGCGTCGGGACTCCTATTAATGAGCAGTTCTTC	TRBV30	TRBJ2-1	many	14	NA
CASSHLRDSYNEQFF	TGTGCCAGCAGCCATCTGCGAGACTCCTACAATGAGCAGTTCTTC	TRBV3-1	TRBJ2-1	many	15	NA
CASSESRGMNTEAFF	TGCGCCAGCAGTGAGTCGCGGGGAATGAACACTGAAGCTTTCTTT	TRBV10-2	TRBJ1-1	many	15	NA
CASSLGLAGNTDTQYF	TGTGCCAGCAGTTTAGGGTTAGCGGGAAACACAGATACGCAGTATTTT	TRBV28	TRBJ2-3	many	16	TRBD2
CASSPPAGGASYEQYF	TGTGCCAGCTCACCACCGGCCGGGGGAGCCTCCTACGAGCAGTACTTC	TRBV18	TRBJ2-7	many	16	NA
CASMEGTSGSYEQYF	TGTGCCAGCATGGAGGGTACTAGCGGGAGTTACGAGCAGTACTTC	TRBV6-1	TRBJ2-7	many	15	TRBD2
CAWSWEGDTETQYF	TGTGCCTGGAGTTGGGAGGGGGATACTGAGACCCAGTACTTC	TRBV30	TRBJ2-5	NA	14	NA
CASSTPGIYSYEQYF	TGTGCCAGCAGTACACCGGGGATCTACTCCTACGAGCAGTACTTC	TRBV28	TRBJ2-7	NA	15	NA
CASSLAGAPTYEQYF	TGTGCCAGCAGTCTCGCGGGAGCGCCGACCTACGAGCAGTACTTC	TRBV3-1	TRBJ2-7	few	15	TRBD2
CSVAGLAGTDTQYF	TGCAGCGTGGCGGGACTAGCGGGGACAGATACGCAGTATTTT	TRBV29-1	TRBJ2-3	many	14	TRBD2
CASTPGGAISYEQYF	TGTGCCAGCACTCCCGGCGGAGCAATATCCTACGAGCAGTACTTC	TRBV6-4	TRBJ2-7	many	15	NA
CASSPGQGRHF	TGTGCCAGCTCACCTGGACAGGGCCGACACTTC	TRBV18	TRBJ2-7	few	11	TRBD1
CASSLDYSYEQYF	TGCGCCAGCAGCCTGGACTACTCCTACGAGCAGTACTTC	TRBV5-1	TRBJ2-7	many	13	NA
CASSLQQVNYGYTF	TGTGCCAGCAGCCTCCAACAGGTTAACTATGGCTACACCTTC	TRBV7-2	TRBJ1-2	NA	14	NA
CSARGLGRREQFF	TGCAGTGCTAGAGGACTGGGGCGGAGGGAGCAGTTCTTC	TRBV20-1	TRBJ2-1	few	13	NA
CASTLQGEDTQYF	TGCGCCTCTACCCTCCAGGGTGAAGATACGCAGTATTTT	TRBV5-1	TRBJ2-3	few	13	NA
CASSSGGLAASYEQYF	TGTGCCAGCAGTTCCGGGGGACTAGCGGCTAGTTACGAGCAGTACTTC	TRBV28	TRBJ2-7	many	16	TRBD2
CASSGQGISEQFF	TGTGCCAGCAGCGGACAGGGGATTAGTGAGCAGTTCTTC	TRBV2	TRBJ2-1	many	13	TRBD1
CASSPPGTYEQYF	TGTGCCAGCAGCCCCCCGGGGACCTACGAGCAGTACTTC	TRBV7-2	TRBJ2-7	NA	13	NA
CASAPPAEEQFF	TGTGCCAGCGCTCCCCCAGCGGAGGAGCAGTTCTTC	TRBV6-2/TRBV6-3	TRBJ2-1	few	12	NA
CASRRTSASYEQYF	TGTGCCAGCAGGCGGACTAGCGCCTCCTACGAGCAGTACTTC	TRBV3-1	TRBJ2-7	few	14	TRBD2
CASSQDLAGNTGELFF	TGTGCCAGCAGCCAAGACCTAGCGGGGAACACCGGGGAGCTGTTTTTT	TRBV4-2	TRBJ2-2	few	16	TRBD2
CAISGGRGRETQYF	TGTGCCATCAGTGGAGGCCGGGGGCGAGAGACCCAGTACTTC	TRBV10-3	TRBJ2-5	many	14	NA
CASSWGTGAEQYF	TGCGCCAGCAGCTGGGGAACAGGAGCAGAGCAGTACTTC	TRBV5-1	TRBJ2-7	NA	13	NA
CASHYSRGLGANVLTF	TGTGCCAGCCATTATTCCAGGGGGCTTGGGGCCAACGTCCTGACTTTC	TRBV28	TRBJ2-6	NA	16	TRBD1
CASSSSPGALYEQYF	TGTGCCAGCAGCTCAAGCCCAGGGGCCCTATACGAGCAGTACTTC	TRBV7-6	TRBJ2-7	NA	15	NA
CASSQAGTHEQFF	TGTGCCAGCAGCCAAGCGGGAACCCATGAGCAGTTCTTC	TRBV3-1	TRBJ2-1	few	13	NA
CASSAFTDTQYF	TGCGCCAGCAGTGCCTTTACAGATACGCAGTATTTT	TRBV10-2	TRBJ2-3	NA	12	NA
CASSPSMARDTEAFF	TGCGCCAGCAGCCCAAGCATGGCTCGGGACACTGAAGCTTTCTTT	TRBV4-1	TRBJ1-1	many	15	NA
CASSWTSVPLEQYF	TGTGCCAGCAGTTGGACTAGCGTCCCTCTCGAGCAGTACTTC	TRBV28	TRBJ2-7	NA	14	TRBD2
CASSLGPQGEADTQYF	TGTGCCAGCAGCTTAGGGCCTCAGGGGGAAGCAGATACGCAGTATTTT	TRBV7-3	TRBJ2-3	NA	16	TRBD1
CASSSGAGGRLDTQYF	TGTGCCAGCAGCTCCGGGGCGGGAGGGCGTTTAGATACGCAGTATTTT	TRBV11-2	TRBJ2-3	NA	16	TRBD2
CAWSAARGGRPLHF	TGTGCCTGGAGTGCGGCCAGGGGTGGCCGGCCCCTCCACTTT	TRBV30	TRBJ1-6	few	14	NA
CSARDLIRGYTF	TGCAGTGCTAGAGATTTGATACGGGGCTACACCTTC	TRBV20-1	TRBJ1-2	many	12	NA
CASSSSGSREQYF	TGTGCCAGCAGTTCTAGCGGGAGCCGCGAGCAGTACTTC	TRBV28	TRBJ2-7	many	13	TRBD2